The present TCR beta chain was sequenced within a study of blood T cell repertoires in COVID-19. TCRdb's table, derived via immunoSEQ multiplex PCR, lists solely in-frame clones and lacks some. The top ten clones hold roughly 1.3% of a sample with some 51,000 clones, 65% to 90% of them seen once. Trimming took off 2 bases at V and 3 bases at J, with 14 bases between the two ends. Germline V gives CDR1 MGHRA, CDR2 YSYEKL. The CDR3 consists of 15 residues. This sequence originates from a man aged 55 to 69 with acute or convalescent COVID-19. This rearrangement joins TRBV4-1 to TRBJ2-7, with D perhaps TRBD2 (5 bases). The sequenced sample consisted of peripheral blood. The DNA of the CDR3 is TGCGCCAGCAGCCAATTCCTTGGGAGCCTCTACGAGCAGTACTTC. Translation: CASSQFLGSLYEQYF.